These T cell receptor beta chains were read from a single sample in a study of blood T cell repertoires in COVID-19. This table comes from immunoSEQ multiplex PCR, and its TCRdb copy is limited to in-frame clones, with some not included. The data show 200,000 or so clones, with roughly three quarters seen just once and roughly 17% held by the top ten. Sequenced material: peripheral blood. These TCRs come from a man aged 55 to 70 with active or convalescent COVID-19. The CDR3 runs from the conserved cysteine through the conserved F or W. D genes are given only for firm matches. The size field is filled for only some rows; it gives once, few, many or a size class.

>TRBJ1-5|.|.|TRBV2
CASSVEEGNQPQHF
TGTGCCAGCAGTGTGGAAGAGGGCAATCAGCCCCAGCATTTT
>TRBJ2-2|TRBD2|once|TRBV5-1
CASSLALAGNTGELFF
TGCGCCAGCAGCTTGGCACTAGCGGGAAACACCGGGGAGCTGTTTTTT
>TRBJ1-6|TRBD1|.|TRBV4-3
CASSLDRDSPLHF
TGCGCCAGCAGCCTGGACAGGGATTCACCCCTCCACTTT
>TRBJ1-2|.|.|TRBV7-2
CASSSSGRGRTPSIYGYTF
TGTGCCAGCAGCTCATCGGGCAGAGGGCGGACGCCTTCAATCTATGGCTACACCTTC
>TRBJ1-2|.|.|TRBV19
CASSNLGGGYTF
TGTGCCAGTAGTAACCTTGGGGGCGGCTACACCTTC
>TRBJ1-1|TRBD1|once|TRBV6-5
CASSYSNQGGMYEAFF
TGTGCCAGCAGTTACTCGAATCAGGGGGGAATGTATGAAGCTTTCTTT
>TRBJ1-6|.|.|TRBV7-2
CASSPRRGFNSPLHF
TGTGCCAGCAGCCCTCGACGGGGGTTTAATTCACCCCTCCACTTT
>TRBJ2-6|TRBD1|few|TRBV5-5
CASSGQASGANVLTF
TGTGCCAGCAGCGGACAGGCCTCTGGGGCCAACGTCCTGACTTTC
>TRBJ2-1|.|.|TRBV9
CASSPGQFYNEQFF
TGTGCCAGCAGCCCCGGACAGTTTTACAATGAGCAGTTCTTC
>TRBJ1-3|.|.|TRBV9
CASSTRGSGNTIYF
TGTGCCAGCAGCACTCGGGGGTCTGGAAACACCATATATTTT
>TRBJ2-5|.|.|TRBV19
CASKAGGQETQYF
TGTGCCTCTAAGGCAGGTGGACAAGAGACCCAGTACTTC
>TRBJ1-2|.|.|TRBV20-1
CSASQGRDYGYTF
TGCAGTGCTAGTCAGGGGAGGGACTATGGCTACACCTTC
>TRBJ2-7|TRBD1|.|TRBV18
CASSPTGGAYEQYF
TGTGCCAGCTCACCGACAGGGGGCGCATACGAGCAGTACTTC
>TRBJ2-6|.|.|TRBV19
CASSILLRHDFSGANVLTF
TGTGCCAGTAGTATCCTTTTGAGACACGATTTCTCTGGGGCCAACGTCCTGACTTTC
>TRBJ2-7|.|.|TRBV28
CASKRSNYEQYF
TGTGCCAGCAAACGGTCCAACTACGAGCAGTACTTC
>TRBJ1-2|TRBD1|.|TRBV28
CASSVGQGAAGYTF
TGTGCCAGCAGTGTGGGACAGGGGGCGGCTGGCTACACCTTC
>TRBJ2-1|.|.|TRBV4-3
CASSQEEPSEQFF
TGCGCCAGCAGCCAAGAGGAGCCTAGTGAGCAGTTCTTC
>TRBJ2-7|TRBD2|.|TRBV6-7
CASSLSGREDEQYF
TGTGCCAGCAGCCTTAGCGGGAGGGAGGACGAGCAGTACTTC
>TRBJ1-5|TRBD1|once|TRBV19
CAAGSDRDNQSQHF
TGTGCCGCTGGGTCTGACAGGGATAATCAGTCCCAGCATTTT
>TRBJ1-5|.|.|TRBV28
CASTLGGGANQPQHF
TGTGCCAGCACCCTGGGGGGGGGAGCGAATCAGCCCCAGCATTTT
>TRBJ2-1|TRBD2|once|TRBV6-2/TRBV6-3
CASSQRGLAGGHNEQFF
TGTGCCAGCAGTCAACGCGGACTAGCGGGAGGACACAATGAGCAGTTCTTC
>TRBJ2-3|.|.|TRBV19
CASSINGGKATQYF
TGTGCCAGTAGTATTAATGGGGGGAAGGCCACGCAGTATTTT
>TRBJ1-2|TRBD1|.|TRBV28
CASSLSPGTGAGYTF
TGTGCCAGCAGTTTAAGCCCCGGGACAGGGGCTGGCTACACCTTC
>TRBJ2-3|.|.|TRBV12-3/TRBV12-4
CASSLGAYTQYF
TGTGCCAGCAGCCTAGGGGCCTATACGCAGTATTTT
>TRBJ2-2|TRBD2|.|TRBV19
CASSIWTSGKGGELFF
TGTGCCAGTAGTATTTGGACTAGCGGGAAAGGCGGGGAGCTGTTTTTT
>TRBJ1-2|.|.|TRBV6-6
CASSSSRGANYGYTF
TGTGCCAGCAGTTCCTCCCGGGGAGCTAACTATGGCTACACCTTC
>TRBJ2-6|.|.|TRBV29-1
CSVASSGANVLTF
TGCAGCGTTGCCTCCTCTGGGGCCAACGTCCTGACTTTC
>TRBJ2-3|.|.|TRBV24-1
CATSDPVAGGGRTDTQYF
TGTGCCACCAGTGATCCTGTAGCAGGGGGAGGTAGAACAGATACGCAGTATTTT
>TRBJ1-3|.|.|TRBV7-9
CASSYSGVSSGNTIYF
TGTGCCAGCAGCTATTCGGGAGTTAGCTCTGGAAACACCATATATTTT
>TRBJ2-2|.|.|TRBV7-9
CASSLRGLRTGELFF
TGTGCCAGCAGCCTCCGCGGACTACGCACCGGGGAGCTGTTTTTT
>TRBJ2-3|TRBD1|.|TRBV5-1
CASSLGGQGTDTQYF
TGCGCCAGCAGCTTGGGGGGACAGGGCACAGATACGCAGTATTTT
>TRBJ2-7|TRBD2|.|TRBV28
CASSTSGRAAYEQYF
TGTGCCAGCAGCACTAGCGGGAGAGCAGCCTACGAGCAGTACTTC
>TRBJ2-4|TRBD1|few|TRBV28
CASSLVGDRLFIAKNIQYF
TGTGCCAGCAGTTTAGTTGGGGACAGGCTCTTTATAGCCAAAAACATTCAGTACTTC
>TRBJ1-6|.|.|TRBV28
CASRGARLNSPLHF
TGTGCCAGCAGGGGCGCCCGTCTGAATTCACCCCTCCACTTT
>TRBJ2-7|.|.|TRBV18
CASSPMSRGASYEQYF
TGTGCCAGCTCACCTATGTCCAGGGGCGCCTCCTACGAGCAGTACTTC
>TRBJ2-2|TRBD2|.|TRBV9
CASSVALAGTGELFF
TGTGCCAGCAGCGTAGCCCTAGCGGGAACCGGGGAGCTGTTTTTT
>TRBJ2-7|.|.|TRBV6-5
CATAIPGTHSYEQYF
TGTGCCACCGCAATACCCGGGACTCACTCCTACGAGCAGTACTTC
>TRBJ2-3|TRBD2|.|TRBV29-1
CSVTSGSTDTQYF
TGCAGCGTGACTAGCGGGAGCACAGATACGCAGTATTTT
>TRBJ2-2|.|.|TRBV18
CASSPTTAASDTGELFF
TGTGCCAGCTCACCAACGACCGCGGCTTCGGACACCGGGGAGCTGTTTTTT
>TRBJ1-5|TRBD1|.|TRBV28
CASNRGNQPQHF
TGTGCCAGCAACAGGGGGAATCAGCCCCAGCATTTT